Listed here is a single T cell receptor beta chain. Antigen specificity is unknown. The data were taken from a study of cytomegalovirus exposure and HLA in healthy donors. Study-wide points: Rare TCR sequences dominated, though some public TCRs recurred in many donors. Indistinguishable V segments such as TRBV6-2 and TRBV6-3 were excluded. At a 0.05 false discovery rate, a later analysis found 15,000 to 20,000 TCR beta sequences to be associated with HLA alleles.

Primers included in the PCR were 60 Vbeta and 13 Jbeta primers. Authors' processing steps: In a later analysis, some 80 million unique TCR beta chains included roughly 11 million shared by two or more donors. Profiling relied on immunoSEQ multiplex PCR, and the TCRdb table lists in-frame clones only, not all of them. V, J and clone size reflect that table, while D and trimming were determined from the DNA. Of some 120,000 clones listed, 50% to 70% are singletons. The trim removed 2 bases at V and 6 bases at J, leaving 2 bases unmatched. From germline, CDR1 is SGHTA and CDR2 FQGTGA. The CDR3 length is 14 residues.

Source material: PBMCs. V gene TRBV7-3 combines with J gene TRBJ2-4, with 9 bases lining up with TRBD2. This receptor was obtained from a middle-aged woman in good health and CMV-seropositive. CDR3 sequence reads: CASSLAGGGNIQYF. In nucleotides, the CDR3 is TGTGCCAGCAGCTTAGCGGGGGGGGGAAACATTCAGTACTTC.